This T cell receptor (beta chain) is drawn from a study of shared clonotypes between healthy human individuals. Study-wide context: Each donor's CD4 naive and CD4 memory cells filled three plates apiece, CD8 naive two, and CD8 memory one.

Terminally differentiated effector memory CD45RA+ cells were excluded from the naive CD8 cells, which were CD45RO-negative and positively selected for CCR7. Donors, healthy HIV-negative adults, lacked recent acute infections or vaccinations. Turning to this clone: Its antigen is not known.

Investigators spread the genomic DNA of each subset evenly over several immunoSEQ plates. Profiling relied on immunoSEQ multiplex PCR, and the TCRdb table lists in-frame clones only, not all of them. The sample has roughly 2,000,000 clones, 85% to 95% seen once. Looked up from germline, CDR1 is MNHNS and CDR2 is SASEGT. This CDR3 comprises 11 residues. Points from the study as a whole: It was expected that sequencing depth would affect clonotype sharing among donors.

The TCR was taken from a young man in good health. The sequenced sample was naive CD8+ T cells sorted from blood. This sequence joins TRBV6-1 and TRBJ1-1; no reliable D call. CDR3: CALLQVTEAFF. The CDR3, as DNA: TGTGCTCTCCTGCAGGTCACTGAAGCTTTCTTT.